The entry that follows covers one T cell receptor beta chain sequence. The antigen remains unidentified. No patient escaped relapse after autologous stem cell transplantation, and brentuximab vedotin exposure varied. Here immunoSEQ multiplex PCR was the method, and the copy in TCRdb shows in-frame clones only, minus some. The table records 75,000 to 100,000 clones, roughly 76% of them present only once. This CDR3 region has 15 residues. Losses at the gene ends were 0 bases for V and 9 bases for J; bases not matched to a gene: 7. Germline loops: CDR1 SGHRS, CDR2 YFSETQ. The sample comes from a study of PD-1 blockade in classical Hodgkin lymphoma. The study, taken as a whole, reports: A significant rise in TCR diversity was seen by C4D1 for CD4+ cells but not for CD8+ cells.

This receptor was obtained from a human donor with classical Hodgkin lymphoma. The V and J genes are TRBV5-1 and TRBJ2-1; 9 bases are a match to TRBD2. Specimen: peripheral blood mononuclear cells (PBMCs), collected before the second cycle of nivolumab. In DNA, the CDR3 is TGCGCCAGCAGCTTGGATGGACTAGCGATTGGTGAGCAGTTCTTC. Its translation is CASSLDGLAIGEQFF. Drawing the rest from reference TRBV5-1 and TRBJ2-1, the complete variable domain is KAGVTQTPRYLIKTRGQQVTLSCSPISGHRSVSWYQQTPGQGLQFLFEYFSETQRNKGNFPGRFSGRQFSNSRSEMNVSTLELGDSALYLCASSLDGLAIGEQFFGPGTRLTVL.